These 29 T cell receptor beta chains came from one sample sequenced in a study of shared clonotypes between healthy human individuals. The method was immunoSEQ multiplex PCR; TCRdb's version includes in-frame clones alone and lacks a portion of them. The sample records about 1.1 million clones, about 80% being singletons. Sample: memory CD4+ T cells from PBMCs. Subset reported: CD45RA-negative fraction. The receptors stem from a man aged 18 to 30 in good health. Some clones in this sample may be carry-over from other donors' samples.

This clone was counted a few times. The chain has TRBV6-1 and TRBJ1-5, with D perhaps TRBD1 (5 bases). Trimming cost V 4 bases and J 7 bases, with 14 bases left between them. The CDR3 sequence is 14 residues long. CDR1 MNHNS and CDR2 SASEGT come from the germline V gene. CDR3 DNA: TGTGCCAGCAGTGGAGGCAGGAGGGACCAGCCCCAGCATTTT. Translating it yields CASSGGRRDQPQHF.

This clone occurred a few times. This chain uses TRBV11-1 with TRBJ2-1, with 7 positions matching TRBD1. CDR1 and CDR2 (germline): SGHAT, FQDESV (reference sequence). This CDR3 region has 17 residues. Trimming took 4 bases from V and 0 from J; bases not matched to a gene: 9. The CDR3 loop is CASSSSRDRLSYNEQFF. The CDR3 DNA sequence: TGTGCCAGCAGCTCCTCCCGGGACAGACTCTCCTACAATGAGCAGTTCTTC.

This chain uses TRBV25-1 with TRBJ2-1; D gene ambiguous. V was trimmed by 4 bases and J by 6 bases, leaving 13 bases between them. The CDR3 totals 14 residues. Germline lookup yields CDR1 MGHDK and CDR2 SYGVNS. The CDR3 reads CASSGPTRSNEQFF. The CDR3, as DNA: TGTGCCAGCAGTGGACCAACTCGGAGCAATGAGCAGTTCTTC.

Comment on this clone: Within the sample, other DNA sequences also encode this same CDR3. The chain uses TRBV7-3 and TRBJ1-1; tentatively, D is TRBD1 (5 bases). The CDR3 is made up of 13 amino acids. The V gene lost 4 bases and the J gene lost 2 bases, with 8 bases spanning the gap. From germline, CDR1 is SGHTA and CDR2 FQGTGA. CDR3 in amino acids: CASSSRANTEAFF. The CDR3 DNA reads as TGTGCCAGCAGCTCCAGGGCAAACACTGAAGCTTTCTTT.

This clone was seen a few times. The chain employs TRBV30 and TRBJ2-7; 8 positions match TRBD1. The CDR3 is 15 residues long. Germline-derived CDR1 and CDR2 are GTSNPN and SVGIG (reference sequence). The trim removed 3 bases at V and 6 bases at J, leaving 13 bases unmatched. The CDR3 protein is CAWSYDGQGQPEQYF. The CDR3 DNA is TGTGCCTGGAGCTACGACGGACAGGGACAACCCGAGCAGTACTTC. Drawing the rest from reference TRBV30 and TRBJ2-7, the complete variable domain is SQTIHQWPATLVQPVGSPLSLECTVEGTSNPNLYWYRQAAGRGLQLLFYSVGIGQISSEVPQNLSASRPQDRQFILSSKKLLLSDSGFYLCAWSYDGQGQPEQYFGPGTRLTVT.

This chain uses TRBV7-9 with TRBJ2-1; D is perhaps TRBD2 (6 bases). CDR1 SEHNR and CDR2 FQNEAQ come from the germline V gene (reference sequence). The CDR3 contains 17 residues. V was pared by 3 bases and J by 4 bases, with 19 bases between. CDR3 nucleotide sequence: TGTGCCAGCAGCTTCCTACCTCGAGCGGGTCCATACAATGAGCAGTTCTTC. This encodes CASSFLPRAGPYNEQFF.

The chain uses TRBV2 and TRBJ1-1, with a possible D match to TRBD1 (5 bases). This CDR3 region has 17 residues. The V gene lost 2 bases and the J gene lost 0 bases, with 16 bases spanning the gap. The germline gives CDR1 SNHLY, CDR2 FYNNEI. The CDR3 region has the DNA TGTGCCAGCAGTGAATTTTTTGGGGCAGCCCTGAACACTGAAGCTTTCTTT. The encoded protein is CASSEFFGAALNTEAFF.

The chain uses TRBV4-2 and TRBJ2-5, with TRBD2 identical over 8 bases. From germline, CDR1 is LGHNA and CDR2 YNFKEQ. The CDR3 runs 18 residues. With 1 base clipped from V and 3 bases from J, the junction kept 13 bases outside the gene matches. CDR3 residues: CASSQVRSRAGVEETQYF. The CDR3, as DNA: TGTGCCAGCAGCCAAGTCCGTTCGCGAGCGGGAGTAGAAGAGACCCAGTACTTC.

There are a few counts of this clone. The rearrangement links TRBV2 to TRBJ1-1; TRBD1 agrees at 8 bases. Germline trimming cut 3 bases from V and 1 base from J; bases unmatched to any gene: 4. From germline, CDR1 is SNHLY and CDR2 FYNNEI. The CDR3 consists of 15 residues. CDR3 coding DNA: TGTGCCAGCAGTGATCTCGACAGGGGGAACACTGAAGCTTTCTTT. As protein: CASSDLDRGNTEAFF. The full variable domain, in which reference TRBV2 and TRBJ1-1 provide the parts outside the CDR3, is EPEVTQTPSHQVTQMGQEVILRCVPISNHLYFYWYRQILGQKVEFLVSFYNNEISEKSEIFDDQFSVERPDGSNFTLKIRSTKLEDSAMYFCASSDLDRGNTEAFFGQGTRLTVV.

This chain joins TRBV11-2 and TRBJ2-3; D is unresolved. V was pared by 5 bases and J by 4 bases, with 13 bases between. The CDR3 extends over 14 amino acids. Germline V gene lookup returns CDR1 SGHAT and CDR2 FQNNGV. The DNA of the CDR3 is TGTGCCAGCAGCGGTCAAGTGCCGCCAGATACGCAGTATTTT. Translation gives CASSGQVPPDTQYF.

The chain combines TRBV27 with TRBJ2-5, with D unresolved. Germline loops: CDR1 MNHEY, CDR2 SMNVEV (reference sequence). V was trimmed by 6 bases and J by 3 bases, leaving 5 bases between them. The CDR3 covers 11 residues. The CDR3 coding sequence is TGTGCCAGCAGCAAGAAAGAGACCCAGTACTTC. It encodes CASSKKETQYF.

The chain couples TRBV30 to TRBJ1-6, with D tentatively TRBD1 (5 bases). The length of the CDR3 is 15 residues. Trimming pared 0 bases from V and 10 bases from J, leaving 16 bases between. Germline assignment: CDR1 GTSNPN and CDR2 SVGIG (reference sequence). CDR3 bases: TGTGCCTGGAGTGTACTGGGGAGGGGCGGCTCACCCCTCCACTTT. This translates into CAWSVLGRGGSPLHF.

V is TRBV19 and J is TRBJ1-2; D call uncertain. The CDR3 spans 12 residues. The V end was cut by 7 bases, the J end by 4 bases, with 10 bases between. Germline V gene lookup returns CDR1 LNHDA and CDR2 SQIVND (reference sequence). CDR3 DNA: TGTGCCAGTATCCACCCCCGCTATGGCTACACCTTC. Residues: CASIHPRYGYTF.

The chain recombines TRBV7-9 with TRBJ2-2; possibly TRBD1 for D (6 bases). V shed 4 bases and J shed 0 bases, with 15 bases lying between them. CDR3 size: 17 residues. Germline CDR1 is SEHNR and CDR2 is FQNEAQ (reference sequence). The CDR3 DNA sequence: TGTGCCAGCAGCTATGCTTGGACAGCCTCGAACACCGGGGAGCTGTTTTTT. As protein: CASSYAWTASNTGELFF.

This clone was seen more than once but under ten times. The chain uses TRBV7-9 and TRBJ1-1; D is perhaps TRBD1 (6 bases). Deletions cut 5 bases from V and 3 bases from J, with 10 bases between. Germline V CDR1 and CDR2: SEHNR, FQNEAQ (reference sequence). The CDR3 is made up of 13 amino acids. CDR3 sequence: CASSVYRDTEAFF. DNA for the CDR3: TGTGCCAGCAGCGTGTACAGGGACACTGAAGCTTTCTTT.

The chain employs TRBV5-1 and TRBJ2-3; the D gene is possibly TRBD1 (5 bases). Germline lookup yields CDR1 SGHRS and CDR2 YFSETQ. This CDR3 is 15 amino acids long. The germline V and J ends were trimmed by 4 bases and 2 bases, with 14 bases remaining between them. The CDR3 DNA is TGCGCCAGCAGCCCCTCAGACAGTTCCACAGATACGCAGTATTTT. This encodes CASSPSDSSTDTQYF.

The chain recombines TRBV11-2 with TRBJ2-7; 12 bases match TRBD1. This CDR3 has 15 amino acids. J lost 5 bases, V lost 5 bases, and 7 bases had no gene match. The germline V gene has CDR1 SGHAT and CDR2 FQNNGV. Here the CDR3 DNA reads TGTGCCAGCAGCCCAACGGGGACAGGGGGCAACGAGCAGTACTTC. This encodes CASSPTGTGGNEQYF.

This clone was seen a few times. The rearrangement uses TRBV5-4 and TRBJ1-1; D might be TRBD1 (6 bases). CDR3 length: 14 amino acids. V shed 1 base and J shed 5 bases, with 12 bases lying between them. Germline V gene lookup returns CDR1 SGHNT and CDR2 YYREEE (reference sequence). The CDR3 DNA follows: TGTGCCAGCAGCTTGAGGGGGTCACGAACTGAAGCTTTCTTT. Translated, it gives CASSLRGSRTEAFF.

The chain employs TRBV6-6 and TRBJ1-2; unclear D gene. Trimming stripped 2 bases from V and 2 bases from J, with 12 bases between. CDR3 length: 15 amino acids. The germline V gene encodes CDR1 MNHNY and CDR2 SVGAGI (reference sequence). CDR3 loop: CASSYGNGRNYGYTF. The CDR3 DNA sequence: TGTGCCAGCAGTTACGGGAACGGACGGAACTATGGCTACACCTTC.

The chain is built from TRBV6-6 and TRBJ1-1; D is undetermined. This CDR3 is 14 amino acids long. The V end was cut by 2 bases, the J end by 1 base, with 8 bases between. Germline CDR1 and CDR2: MNHNY and SVGAGI (reference sequence). The CDR3 region is CASSYGLSNTEAFF. The CDR3 DNA follows: TGTGCCAGCAGTTACGGACTCTCGAACACTGAAGCTTTCTTT.

The chain is built from TRBV7-9 and TRBJ1-1; unclear D gene. The CDR3 has 13 residues. The germline V gene encodes CDR1 SEHNR and CDR2 FQNEAQ (reference sequence). V shed 6 bases and J shed 10 bases, with 18 bases lying between them. The CDR3 bases are TGTGCCAGCAGTTTCACAACGACCTTGGTAGCTTTCTTT. Its protein product is CASSFTTTLVAFF.

This clone was recorded at least ten times. This sample includes further DNA sequences coding for the same CDR3. This chain uses TRBV6-6 with TRBJ1-2, with D perhaps TRBD1 (5 bases). CDR1 is MNHNY, CDR2 SVGAGI, per germline (reference sequence). Trimming took off 4 bases at V and 6 bases at J, with 12 bases between the two ends. This CDR3 is 13 amino acids long. Here the CDR3 reads CASSLGQGDGYTF. CDR3 in DNA: TGTGCCAGCAGTTTGGGTCAGGGCGATGGCTACACCTTC.

On this clone itself: Other nucleotide sequences in the sample specify the same CDR3. This chain joins TRBV28 and TRBJ1-5; D remains unclear. The CDR3 contains 15 residues. V lost 2 bases, J lost 4 bases, and 12 bases lay in between. CDR1 MDHEN and CDR2 SYDVKM come from the germline V gene. The CDR3 here is CASSLPRSSNQPQHF. Written as DNA, the CDR3 is TGTGCCAGCAGTTTACCCAGGTCCTCTAATCAGCCCCAGCATTTT.

About this clone itself: Since a far larger clone is one base different, this is likely a read error. This is likely a read error, given that the CDR3 carries no conserved phenylalanine or tryptophan at its end. The chain recombines TRBV11-3 with TRBJ1-2; no reliable D call. The CDR3 covers 14 residues. V was trimmed by 2 bases and J by 2 bases, leaving 9 bases between them. Germline CDR1 SGHNT, CDR2 YENEEA. The CDR3 nucleotides are TGTGCCAGCAGCTTAAATTGGCGGAACTATGGCTACACCCTC. Protein: CASSLNWRNYGYTL.

V usage is TRBV15 and J usage is TRBJ2-7; TRBD1 aligns across 7 bases. Germline CDR1 reads LNHNV; CDR2 reads YYDKDF (reference sequence). V dropped 5 bases and J dropped 4; count of bases not matched to a gene: 11. This CDR3 comprises 15 residues. CDR3 in amino acids: CATSEQGQPLYEQYF. The CDR3 bases are TGTGCCACCAGCGAGCAGGGACAGCCGCTTTACGAGCAGTACTTC.

The chain employs TRBV6-1 and TRBJ2-2; 7 positions agree with TRBD2. V trimming: 4 bases; J trimming: 5 bases; junction bases outside the gene matches: 4. Germline loops: CDR1 MNHNS, CDR2 SASEGT. The CDR3 is 14 residues long. For the CDR3, the DNA is TGTGCCAGCAGTGTCAGGGAGGGAACCGGGGAGCTGTTTTTT. As protein: CASSVREGTGELFF.

This chain links TRBV5-1 with TRBJ2-2; TRBD2 matches 7 bases. The CDR3 totals 17 residues. Germline CDR1 and CDR2: SGHRS and YFSETQ. The V segment lost 0 bases and the J segment 6 bases; nucleotides outside the gene matches: 11. The DNA for the CDR3 is TGCGCCAGCAGCTTGGGCCTCGGGGAGGGGATGGCCGGGGAGCTGTTTTTT. This codes for CASSLGLGEGMAGELFF.

The sample holds one count of this clone. The CDR3 is CASSYSRVQETQYF. CDR3 sequence (DNA): TGTGCCAGCAGTTACTCCAGAGTCCAAGAGACCCAGTACTTC. V usage is TRBV6-6 and J usage is TRBJ2-5, with unresolved D. Germline lookup yields CDR1 MNHNY and CDR2 SVGAGI (reference sequence). V dropped 0 bases and J dropped 1 base, with 6 bases sitting between them. The CDR3 has 14 residues.

As for this clone: Other DNA sequences in this sample translate to the same CDR3. The rearrangement uses TRBV7-2 and TRBJ2-7; D might be TRBD1 or TRBD2, each matching 5 bases. The length of the CDR3 is 13 residues. Trimming stripped 0 bases from V and 6 bases from J, with 9 bases between. The germline gives CDR1 SGHTA, CDR2 FQGNSA. DNA for the CDR3: TGTGCCAGCAGCTTAGCCGGGGCTCGCGAGCAGTACTTC. This encodes CASSLAGAREQYF.